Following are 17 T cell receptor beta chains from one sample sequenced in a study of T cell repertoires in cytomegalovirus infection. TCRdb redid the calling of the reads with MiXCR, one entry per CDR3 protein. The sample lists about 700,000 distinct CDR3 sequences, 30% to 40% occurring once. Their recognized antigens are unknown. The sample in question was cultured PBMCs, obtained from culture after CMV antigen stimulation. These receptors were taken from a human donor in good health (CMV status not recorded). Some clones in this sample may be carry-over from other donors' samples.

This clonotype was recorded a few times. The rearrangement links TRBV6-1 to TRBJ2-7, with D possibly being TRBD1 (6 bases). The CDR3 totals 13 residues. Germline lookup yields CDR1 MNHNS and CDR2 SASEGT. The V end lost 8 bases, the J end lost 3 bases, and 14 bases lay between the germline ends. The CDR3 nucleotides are TGTGCCAGCGGCAGAGACAGGAGCTACGAGCAGTACTTC. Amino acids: CASGRDRSYEQYF.

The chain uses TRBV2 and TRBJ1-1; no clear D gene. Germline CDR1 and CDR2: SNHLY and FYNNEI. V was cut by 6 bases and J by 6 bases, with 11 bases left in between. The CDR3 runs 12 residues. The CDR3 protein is CASSPDWAEAFF. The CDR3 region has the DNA TGTGCCAGCAGCCCCGACTGGGCTGAAGCTTTCTTT.

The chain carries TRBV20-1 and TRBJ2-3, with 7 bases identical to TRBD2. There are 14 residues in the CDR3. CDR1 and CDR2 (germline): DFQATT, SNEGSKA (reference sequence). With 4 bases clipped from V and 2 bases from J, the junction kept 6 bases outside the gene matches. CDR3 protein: CSATSGPYTDTQYF. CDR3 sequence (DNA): TGCAGTGCTACTAGCGGACCCTACACAGATACGCAGTATTTT.

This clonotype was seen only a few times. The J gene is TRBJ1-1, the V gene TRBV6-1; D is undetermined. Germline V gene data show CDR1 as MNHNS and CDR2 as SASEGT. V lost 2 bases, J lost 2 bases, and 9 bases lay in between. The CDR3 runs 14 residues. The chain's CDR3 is CASSEQASNTEAFF. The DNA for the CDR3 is TGTGCCAGCAGTGAACAGGCCAGCAACACTGAAGCTTTCTTT.

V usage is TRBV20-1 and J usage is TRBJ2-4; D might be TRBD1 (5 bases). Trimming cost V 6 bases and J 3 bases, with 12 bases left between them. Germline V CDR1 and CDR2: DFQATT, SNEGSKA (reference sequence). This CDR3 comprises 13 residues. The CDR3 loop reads CSAVSGIKNIQYF. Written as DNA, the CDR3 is TGCAGTGCGGTGTCAGGGATCAAAAACATTCAGTACTTC.

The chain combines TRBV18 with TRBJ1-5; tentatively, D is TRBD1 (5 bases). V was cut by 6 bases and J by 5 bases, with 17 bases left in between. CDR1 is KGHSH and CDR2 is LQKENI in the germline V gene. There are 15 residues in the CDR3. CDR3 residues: CASSPARGDYQPQHF. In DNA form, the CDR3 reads TGTGCCAGCTCCCCCGCCCGAGGGGACTATCAGCCCCAGCATTTT.

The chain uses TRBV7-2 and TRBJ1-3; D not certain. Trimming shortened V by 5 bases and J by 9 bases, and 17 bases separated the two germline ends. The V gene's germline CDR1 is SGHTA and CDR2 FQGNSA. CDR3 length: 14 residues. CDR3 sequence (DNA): TGTGCCAGCAGCCCGTTAAACCCGGCTACCACCATATATTTT. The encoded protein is CASSPLNPATTIYF.

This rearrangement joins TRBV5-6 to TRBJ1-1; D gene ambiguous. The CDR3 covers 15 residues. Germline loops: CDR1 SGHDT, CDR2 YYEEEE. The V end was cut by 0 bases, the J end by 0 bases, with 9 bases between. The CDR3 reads CASSLAATMNTEAFF. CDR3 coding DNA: TGTGCCAGCAGCTTGGCAGCGACAATGAACACTGAAGCTTTCTTT.

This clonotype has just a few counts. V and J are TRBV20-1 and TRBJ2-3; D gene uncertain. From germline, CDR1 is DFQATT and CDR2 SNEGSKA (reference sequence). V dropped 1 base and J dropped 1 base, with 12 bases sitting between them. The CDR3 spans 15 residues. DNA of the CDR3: TGCAGTGCTAGAGGGACCCCCGGACGCACAGATACGCAGTATTTT. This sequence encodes CSARGTPGRTDTQYF.

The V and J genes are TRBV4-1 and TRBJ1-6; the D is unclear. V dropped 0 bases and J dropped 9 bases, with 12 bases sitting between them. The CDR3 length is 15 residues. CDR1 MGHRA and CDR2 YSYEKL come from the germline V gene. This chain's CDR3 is CASSQDLLLVSPLHF. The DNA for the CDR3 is TGCGCCAGCAGCCAAGATCTCCTCTTGGTTTCACCCCTCCACTTT.

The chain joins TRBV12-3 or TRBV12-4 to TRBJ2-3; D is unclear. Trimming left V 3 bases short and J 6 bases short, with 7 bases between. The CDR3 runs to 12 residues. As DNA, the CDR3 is TGTGCCAGCAGTTTTGTGCGGGATACGCAGTATTTT. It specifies CASSFVRDTQYF.

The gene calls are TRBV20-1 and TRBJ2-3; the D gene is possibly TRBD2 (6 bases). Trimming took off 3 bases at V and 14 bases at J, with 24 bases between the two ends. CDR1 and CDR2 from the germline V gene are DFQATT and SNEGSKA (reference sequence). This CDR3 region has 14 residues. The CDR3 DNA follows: TGCAGTGCTAGGGTAGGCGGGGTCACTCTCGTGCGGTATTTT. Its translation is CSARVGGVTLVRYF.

The CDR3 DNA sequence: TGTGCCAGCAGCAATGACCCGGGGGCCAGGGGTACTGAAGCTTTCTTT. Its translation: CASSNDPGARGTEAFF. The genes are TRBV7-3 and TRBJ1-1; a weak D match, TRBD1 (6 bases). V gave up 5 bases and J gave up 5 bases, with 21 bases separating them. Germline V gene sequence: CDR1 SGHTA, CDR2 FQGTGA. CDR3 length equals 16 residues.

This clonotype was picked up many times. CDR3 nucleotide sequence: TGTGCCAGCAGCTCGCAGGGAGGCACCTATGGCTACACCTTC. Its translation: CASSSQGGTYGYTF. The gene calls are TRBV7-2 and TRBJ1-2; tentative D call: TRBD1 (5 bases). The CDR3 loop spans 14 amino acids. Germline V gene lookup returns CDR1 SGHTA and CDR2 FQGNSA. With 4 bases removed from V and 4 bases from J, the gap between germline ends came to 13 bases.

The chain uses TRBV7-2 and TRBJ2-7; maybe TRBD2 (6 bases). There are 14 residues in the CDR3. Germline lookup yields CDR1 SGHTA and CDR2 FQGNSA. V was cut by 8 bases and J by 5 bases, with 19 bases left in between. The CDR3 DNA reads TGTGCCAGCCGCCTCGGGGGAAGTAGCGACGAGCAGTACTTC. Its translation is CASRLGGSSDEQYF.

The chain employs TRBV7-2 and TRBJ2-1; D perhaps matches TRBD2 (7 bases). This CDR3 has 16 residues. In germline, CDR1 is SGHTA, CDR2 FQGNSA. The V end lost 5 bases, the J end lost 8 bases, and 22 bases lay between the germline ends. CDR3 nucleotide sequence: TGTGCCAGCAGCGCGGGCCTCCGGGGGGCATTGGATGAGCAGTTCTTC. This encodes CASSAGLRGALDEQFF.

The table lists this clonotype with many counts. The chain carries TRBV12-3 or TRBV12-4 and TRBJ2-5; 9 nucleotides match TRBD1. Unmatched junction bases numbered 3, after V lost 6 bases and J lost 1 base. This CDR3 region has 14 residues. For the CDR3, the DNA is TGTGCCAGCAGCCGGGGACAGGGCCAAGAGACCCAGTACTTC. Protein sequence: CASSRGQGQETQYF.